This T cell receptor beta chain comes out of a study of T cell responses to AZD1222 COVID-19 vaccine. Assay: immunoSEQ multiplex PCR; the TCRdb copy retains only in-frame clones and omits some. This table holds 110,000 to 150,000 clones, 75% to 90% found once. Notes on this clone: Its antigen is unknown.

Notes on the study in general: Regions 160-218 and 743-854 dominated among vaccine-associated CD4 TCRs spanning spike. Nearly half of spike-specific TCRs reportedly go after variant regions that carry no mutations. A mostly white British donor set with more females was recruited, and clonal diversity was possibly underestimated. It was only six AZD1222 recipients who were seropositive at baseline.

Germline V gives CDR1 GTSNPN, CDR2 SVGIG (reference sequence). V was trimmed by 1 base and J by 6 bases, leaving 4 bases between them. The CDR3 has 11 residues. The chain has TRBV30 and TRBJ2-1, with D unclear. Sequencing was performed on peripheral blood, taken on day 0 of AZD1222 vaccination. The receptor was isolated from an adult in good health. The CDR3 sequence: CAWSASNEQFF. The CDR3 DNA is TGTGCCTGGAGTGCGAGCAATGAGCAGTTCTTC.